These 18 T cell receptor beta chains came from one sample sequenced in a study of early T cells in non-severe SARS-CoV-2 infection. MiXCR, applied by TCRdb to the 5' RACE reads, yields one record per CDR3 protein. The data show 65,000 to 85,000 distinct CDR3 sequences, with around a tenth seen just once and about 4.1% held by the top ten. Sequenced material: whole blood. The receptors here all came from an adult who was a healthcare worker with PCR-confirmed SARS-CoV-2 infection or an uninfected control (not recorded which).

This chain uses TRBV5-1 with TRBJ2-3; TRBD1 matches at 8 bases. The CDR3 contains 15 residues. Germline V lookup: CDR1 SGHRS, CDR2 YFSETQ. V lost 4 bases, J lost 2 bases, and 6 bases stayed unmatched. The CDR3 spells CASSPLDRATDTQYF. CDR3 DNA: TGCGCCAGCAGCCCTCTGGACAGGGCCACAGATACGCAGTATTTT.

In this sample, this clonotype turned up many times. This chain joins TRBV7-3 and TRBJ2-5, with 11 bases identical to TRBD2. Germline V gene lookup returns CDR1 SGHTA and CDR2 FQGTGA. V was clipped by 5 bases and J by 5 bases; unmatched bases: 7. The CDR3 loop spans 15 amino acids. CDR3 sequence reads: CASSRGTSGGETQYF. DNA of the CDR3: TGTGCCAGCAGCCGCGGGACTAGCGGAGGGGAGACCCAGTACTTC.

DNA for the CDR3: TGTGCCAGCAGCTTAGAGCTGGGAAGTTACACCGGGGAGCTGTTTTTT. Translated, it gives CASSLELGSYTGELFF. The chain uses TRBV7-8 and TRBJ2-2; D is unresolved. V gave up 1 base and J gave up 3 bases, with 12 bases separating them. The CDR3 is 16 amino acids. Germline V gene sequence: CDR1 SGHVS, CDR2 FQNEAQ.

This chain links TRBV7-9 with TRBJ2-4; 7 bases are a match to TRBD1. This CDR3 has 15 amino acids. The J segment lost 1 base and the V segment lost 5 bases, leaving 5 bases of the junction unmatched. Germline CDR1 and CDR2: SEHNR and FQNEAQ (reference sequence). In nucleotides, the CDR3 is TGTGCCAGCAGCCCCCCGGGACAGGCCAAAAACATTCAGTACTTC. Protein: CASSPPGQAKNIQYF.

This clonotype has at least ten counts. The chain recombines TRBV11-1 with TRBJ1-4, with D possibly matching TRBD1 (6 bases). Trimming removed 5 bases from V and 6 bases from J, with 16 bases in between. The V gene's germline CDR1 is SGHAT and CDR2 FQDESV (reference sequence). The CDR3 runs 15 residues. CDR3: CASSPQQGTYEKLFF. The CDR3 region has the DNA TGTGCCAGCAGCCCGCAACAGGGAACGTATGAAAAACTGTTTTTT.

At least ten counts were recorded for this clonotype. The rearrangement links TRBV25-1 to TRBJ2-7; the match to TRBD2 covers 12 bases. Trimming cost V 6 bases and J 7 bases; bases outside gene matches: 7. Per germline, CDR1 MGHDK and CDR2 SYGVNS. CDR3 size: 14 residues. CDR3 nucleotides: TGTGCCAGCAGAAAGACTAGCGGGAGTGGAGAGCAGTACTTC. It specifies CASRKTSGSGEQYF.

This clonotype came up a few times. This rearrangement joins TRBV6-5 to TRBJ2-3; 9 bases are shared with TRBD2. V shed 6 bases and J 5 bases; nucleotides not matched to a gene: 9. This CDR3 contains 15 residues. Germline V CDR1 and CDR2: MNHEY, SVGAGI. The CDR3 DNA is TGTGCCAGCAGACCACCTAGCGGGGCTCGAGATACGCAGTATTTT. Amino acid sequence: CASRPPSGARDTQYF.

V and J are TRBV27 and TRBJ2-3; D is unresolved. CDR3 length: 10 amino acids. Per the germline V gene, CDR1 is MNHEY and CDR2 is SMNVEV (reference sequence). Trimming removed 8 bases from V and 1 base from J, with 1 base in between. CDR3 nucleotides: TGTGCCAGCGGCACAGATACGCAGTATTTT. Translating gives CASGTDTQYF.

This clonotype was found many times. The chain recombines TRBV2 with TRBJ2-3; 14 nucleotides agree with TRBD2. With V trimmed by 7 bases and J by 3 bases, 18 bases remained unmatched. In germline, CDR1 is SNHLY, CDR2 FYNNEI. This CDR3 has 20 amino acids. CDR3 loop: CASTLRGRTGTSGGTDTQYF. CDR3 sequence (DNA): TGTGCCAGCACTCTAAGGGGCAGGACCGGGACTAGCGGGGGTACAGATACGCAGTATTTT.

The chain combines TRBV20-1 with TRBJ2-1, with TRBD1 as a possible D gene (6 bases). The CDR3 spans 14 residues. V lost 0 bases to trimming and J lost 5 bases, with 11 bases between them. Germline-derived CDR1 and CDR2 are DFQATT and SNEGSKA (reference sequence). The CDR3 reads CSARDLQGHNEQFF. Written as DNA, the CDR3 is TGCAGTGCTAGAGATTTACAGGGCCACAATGAGCAGTTCTTC.

This clonotype was detected only a few times. The gene calls are TRBV2 and TRBJ2-1, with 8 bases matching TRBD2. The CDR3 spans 14 residues. Per germline, CDR1 SNHLY and CDR2 FYNNEI. J gave up 9 bases and V 7 bases, and 11 bases lay outside the gene matches. The CDR3 DNA is TGTGCCAGCAATCCCCCCGGGAGGGCCCTTGAGCAGTTCTTC. Translating it yields CASNPPGRALEQFF.

This clonotype has only a few counts. V and J are TRBV5-5 and TRBJ2-7; 11 bases align to TRBD2. This CDR3 is 15 amino acids long. In germline, CDR1 is SGHKS, CDR2 YYEKEE (reference sequence). J lost 7 bases, V lost 2 bases, and 8 bases had no gene match. CDR3 region: CASSFPGLAVSEQYF. The DNA for the CDR3 is TGTGCCAGCAGCTTTCCGGGACTAGCGGTGTCAGAGCAGTACTTC.

This clonotype was counted ten times or more. J is TRBJ2-7 and V is TRBV20-1; maybe TRBD1 (6 bases). With 5 bases removed from V and 4 bases from J, the gap between germline ends came to 12 bases. Germline V gives CDR1 DFQATT, CDR2 SNEGSKA (reference sequence). The CDR3 is 12 residues long. The CDR3 nucleotides read TGCAGTGCTCGGGACCAGGGGTACGAGCAGTACTTC. Protein: CSARDQGYEQYF.

This clonotype was observed at least ten times. The gene calls are TRBV2 and TRBJ2-7; either TRBD1 or TRBD2 may fit D (5 bases each). CDR3 length: 16 amino acids. Germline CDR1 and CDR2: SNHLY and FYNNEI. Trimming cost V 7 bases and J 0 bases, with 19 bases left between them. CDR3 nucleotide sequence: TGTGCCAGCACCCCCCCCGAGGGGCGCAGCTCCTACGAGCAGTACTTC. Residues: CASTPPEGRSSYEQYF.

The genes are TRBV7-6 and TRBJ2-7, with D uncertain. V gave up 1 base and J gave up 3 bases, with 7 bases separating them. CDR1 is SGHVS and CDR2 is FNYEAQ in the germline V gene. The CDR3 contains 13 residues. The CDR3 region is CASSLVLGYEQYF. CDR3 coding DNA: TGTGCCAGCAGCTTAGTTCTGGGCTACGAGCAGTACTTC.

This clonotype was counted a few times. J is TRBJ1-5 and V is TRBV19, with D perhaps matching TRBD1 (5 bases). This CDR3 is 16 amino acids long. Germline CDR1 reads LNHDA; CDR2 reads SQIVND (reference sequence). Trimming removed 5 bases at V and 1 base at J, with 15 bases between. CDR3 nucleotide sequence: TGTGCCAGTAGTCCGCACTGGGGGGACAGCAATCAGCCCCAGCATTTT. It codes for CASSPHWGDSNQPQHF.

As to this clonotype: A much bigger clone sits one base away, suggesting this may be a read error. V and J are TRBV20-1 and TRBJ2-3; no clear D. The CDR3 sequence is 14 residues long. In germline, CDR1 is DFQATT, CDR2 SNEGSKA (reference sequence). Trimming removed 6 bases at V and 0 bases at J, with 13 bases between. CDR3: CSAQAWGSTDTQYF. The DNA of the CDR3 is TGCAGTGCCCAAGCGTGGGGTAGCACAGATACGCAGTATTTT.

This clonotype was observed many times. CDR3 coding DNA: TGTGCCTGGAGTCCCAGGACTAGCGGGAGGGCCATATCAGATACGCAGTATTTT. Protein product: CAWSPRTSGRAISDTQYF. This chain connects TRBV30 to TRBJ2-3, with 15 bases that match TRBD2. V trimming: 2 bases; J trimming: 4 bases; junction bases outside the gene matches: 10. Germline CDR1 and CDR2: GTSNPN and SVGIG (reference sequence). This CDR3 contains 18 residues. Looking up the rest from reference TRBV30 and TRBJ2-3 gives the full variable domain: SQTIHQWPATLVQPVGSPLSLECTVEGTSNPNLYWYRQAAGRGLQLLFYSVGIGQISSEVPQNLSASRPQDRQFILSSKKLLLSDSGFYLCAWSPRTSGRAISDTQYFGPGTRLTVL.